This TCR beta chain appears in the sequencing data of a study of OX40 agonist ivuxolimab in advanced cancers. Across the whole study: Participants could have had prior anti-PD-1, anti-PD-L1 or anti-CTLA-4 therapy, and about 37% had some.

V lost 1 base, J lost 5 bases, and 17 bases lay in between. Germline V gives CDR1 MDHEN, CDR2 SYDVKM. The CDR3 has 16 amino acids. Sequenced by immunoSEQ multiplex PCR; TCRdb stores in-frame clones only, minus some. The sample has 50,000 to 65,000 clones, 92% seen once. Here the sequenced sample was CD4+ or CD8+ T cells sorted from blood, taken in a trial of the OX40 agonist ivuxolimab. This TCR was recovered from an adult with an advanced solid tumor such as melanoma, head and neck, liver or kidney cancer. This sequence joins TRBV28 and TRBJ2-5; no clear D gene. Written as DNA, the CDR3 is TGTGCCAGCAGTTTATCCCCCCGGACCGAAGTGGAGACCCAGTACTTC. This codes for CASSLSPRTEVETQYF.